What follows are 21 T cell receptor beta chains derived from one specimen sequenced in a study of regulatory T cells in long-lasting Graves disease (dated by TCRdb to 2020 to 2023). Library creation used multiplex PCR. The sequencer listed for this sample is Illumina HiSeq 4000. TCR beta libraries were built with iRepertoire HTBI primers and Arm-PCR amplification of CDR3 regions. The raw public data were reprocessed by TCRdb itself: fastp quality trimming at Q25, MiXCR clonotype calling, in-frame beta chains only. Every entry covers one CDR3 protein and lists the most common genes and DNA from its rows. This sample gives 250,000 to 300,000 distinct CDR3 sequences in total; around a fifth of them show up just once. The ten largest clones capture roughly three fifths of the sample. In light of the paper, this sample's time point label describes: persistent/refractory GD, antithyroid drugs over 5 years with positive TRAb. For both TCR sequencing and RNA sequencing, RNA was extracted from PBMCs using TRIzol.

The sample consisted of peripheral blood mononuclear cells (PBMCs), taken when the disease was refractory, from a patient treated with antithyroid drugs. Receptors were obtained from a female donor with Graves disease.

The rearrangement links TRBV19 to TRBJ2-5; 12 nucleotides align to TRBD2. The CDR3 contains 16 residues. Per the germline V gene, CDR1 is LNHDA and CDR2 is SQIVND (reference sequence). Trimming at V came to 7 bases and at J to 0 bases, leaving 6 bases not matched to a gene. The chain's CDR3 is CASMGRLAGDQETQYF. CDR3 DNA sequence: TGTGCCAGTATGGGAAGACTAGCGGGGGACCAAGAGACCCAGTACTTC.

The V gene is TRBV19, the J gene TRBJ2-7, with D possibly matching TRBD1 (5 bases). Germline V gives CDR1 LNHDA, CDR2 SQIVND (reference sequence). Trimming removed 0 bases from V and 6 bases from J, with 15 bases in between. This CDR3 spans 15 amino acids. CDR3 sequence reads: CASSIDLFGHSEQYF. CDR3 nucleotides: TGTGCCAGTAGTATAGATCTGTTTGGACACTCCGAGCAGTACTTC. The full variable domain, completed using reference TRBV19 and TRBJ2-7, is DGGITQSPKYLFRKEGQNVTLSCEQNLNHDAMYWYRQDPGQGLRLIYYSQIVNDFQKGDIAEGYSVSREKKESFPLTVTSAQKNPTAFYLCASSIDLFGHSEQYFGPGTRLTVT.

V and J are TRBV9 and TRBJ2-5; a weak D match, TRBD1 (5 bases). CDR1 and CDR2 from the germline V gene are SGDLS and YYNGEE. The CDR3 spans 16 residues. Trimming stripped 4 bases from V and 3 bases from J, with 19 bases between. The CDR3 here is CASSPQGLTGKETQYF. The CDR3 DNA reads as TGTGCCAGCAGCCCCCAGGGCCTGACCGGAAAAGAGACCCAGTACTTC.

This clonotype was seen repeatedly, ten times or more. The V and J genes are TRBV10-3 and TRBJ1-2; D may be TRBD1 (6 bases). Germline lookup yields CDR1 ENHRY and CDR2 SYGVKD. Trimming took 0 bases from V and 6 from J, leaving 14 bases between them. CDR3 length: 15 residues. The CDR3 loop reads CAISESNRDPNGYTF. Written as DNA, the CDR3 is TGTGCCATCAGTGAGTCGAACAGGGACCCTAATGGCTACACCTTC.

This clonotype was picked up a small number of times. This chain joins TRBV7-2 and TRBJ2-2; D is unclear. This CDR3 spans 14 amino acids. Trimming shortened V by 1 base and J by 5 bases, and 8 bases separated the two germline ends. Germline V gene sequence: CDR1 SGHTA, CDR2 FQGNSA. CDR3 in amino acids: CASSLGRQTGELFF. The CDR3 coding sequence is TGTGCCAGCAGCTTAGGACGGCAGACCGGGGAGCTGTTTTTT.

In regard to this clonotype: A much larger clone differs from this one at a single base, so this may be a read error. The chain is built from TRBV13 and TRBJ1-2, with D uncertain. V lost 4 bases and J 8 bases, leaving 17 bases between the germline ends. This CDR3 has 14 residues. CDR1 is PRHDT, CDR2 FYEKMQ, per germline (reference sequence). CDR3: CASSSGPGDGGYTF. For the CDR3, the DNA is TGTGCCAGCAGCTCAGGCCCGGGAGACGGAGGCTACACCTTC.

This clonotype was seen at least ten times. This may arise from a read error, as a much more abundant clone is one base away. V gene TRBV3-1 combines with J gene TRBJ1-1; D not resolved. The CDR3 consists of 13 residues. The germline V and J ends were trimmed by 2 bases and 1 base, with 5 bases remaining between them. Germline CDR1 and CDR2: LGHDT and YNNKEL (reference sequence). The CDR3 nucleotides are TGTGCCAGCAGCCAAACGACGAACACTGAAGCTTTCTTT. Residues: CASSQTTNTEAFF.

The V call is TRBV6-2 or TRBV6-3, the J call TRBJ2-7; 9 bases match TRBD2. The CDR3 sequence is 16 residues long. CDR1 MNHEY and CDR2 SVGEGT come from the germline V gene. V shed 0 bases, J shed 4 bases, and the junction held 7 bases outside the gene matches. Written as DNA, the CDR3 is TGTGCCAGCAGTTACTCGGGGCGGGAGGGAGCTTACGAGCAGTACTTC. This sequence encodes CASSYSGREGAYEQYF.

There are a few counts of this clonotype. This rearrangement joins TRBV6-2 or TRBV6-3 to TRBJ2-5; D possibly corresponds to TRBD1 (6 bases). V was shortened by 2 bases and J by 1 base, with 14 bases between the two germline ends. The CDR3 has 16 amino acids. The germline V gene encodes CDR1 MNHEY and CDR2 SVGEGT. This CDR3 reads CASSYSTTGPQETQYF. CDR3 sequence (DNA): TGTGCCAGCAGTTACAGTACTACAGGGCCCCAAGAGACCCAGTACTTC.

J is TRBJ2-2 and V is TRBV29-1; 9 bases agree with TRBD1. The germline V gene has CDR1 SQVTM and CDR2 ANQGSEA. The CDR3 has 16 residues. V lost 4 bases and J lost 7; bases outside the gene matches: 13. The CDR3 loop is CSVGTVQGARVGELFF. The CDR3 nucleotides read TGCAGCGTTGGTACCGTACAGGGGGCGCGGGTCGGGGAGCTGTTTTTT.

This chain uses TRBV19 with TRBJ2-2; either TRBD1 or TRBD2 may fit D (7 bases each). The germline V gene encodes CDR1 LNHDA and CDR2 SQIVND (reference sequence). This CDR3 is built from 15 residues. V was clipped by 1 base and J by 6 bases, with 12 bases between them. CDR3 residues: CASSIAGGGPGELFF. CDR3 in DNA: TGTGCCAGTAGTATAGCAGGGGGAGGGCCCGGGGAGCTGTTTTTT.

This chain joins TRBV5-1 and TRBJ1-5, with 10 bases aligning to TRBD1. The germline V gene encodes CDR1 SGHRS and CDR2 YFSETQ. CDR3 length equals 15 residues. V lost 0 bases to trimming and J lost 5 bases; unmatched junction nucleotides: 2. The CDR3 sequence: CASSLDGTGDQPQHF. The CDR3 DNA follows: TGCGCCAGCAGCTTGGATGGGACAGGGGATCAGCCCCAGCATTTT.

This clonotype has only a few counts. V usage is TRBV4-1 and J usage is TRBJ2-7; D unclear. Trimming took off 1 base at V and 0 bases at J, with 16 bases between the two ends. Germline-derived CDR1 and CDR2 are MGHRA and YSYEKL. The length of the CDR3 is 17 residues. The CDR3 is CASSQVGVPDLSYEQYF. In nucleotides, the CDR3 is TGCGCCAGCAGCCAAGTTGGCGTACCCGACCTCTCCTACGAGCAGTACTTC.

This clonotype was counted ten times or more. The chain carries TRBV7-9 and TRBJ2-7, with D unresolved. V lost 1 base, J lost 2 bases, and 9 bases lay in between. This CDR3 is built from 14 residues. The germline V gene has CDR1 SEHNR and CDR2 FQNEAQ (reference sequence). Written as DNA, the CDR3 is TGTGCCAGCAGCTTAGATGACACCACCTACGAGCAGTACTTC. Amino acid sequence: CASSLDDTTYEQYF.

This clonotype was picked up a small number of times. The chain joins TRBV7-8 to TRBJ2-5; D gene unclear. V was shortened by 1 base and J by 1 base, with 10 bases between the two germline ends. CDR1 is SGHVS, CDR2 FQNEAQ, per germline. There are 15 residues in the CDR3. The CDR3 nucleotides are TGTGCCAGCAGCTTAGGTTGGTCGTCCCAAGAGACCCAGTACTTC. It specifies CASSLGWSSQETQYF.

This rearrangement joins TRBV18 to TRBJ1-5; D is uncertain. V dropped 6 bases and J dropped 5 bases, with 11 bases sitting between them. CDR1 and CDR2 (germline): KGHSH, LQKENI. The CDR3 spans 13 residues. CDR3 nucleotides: TGTGCCAGCTCCGCATCGTTACATCAGCCCCAGCATTTT. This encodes CASSASLHQPQHF.

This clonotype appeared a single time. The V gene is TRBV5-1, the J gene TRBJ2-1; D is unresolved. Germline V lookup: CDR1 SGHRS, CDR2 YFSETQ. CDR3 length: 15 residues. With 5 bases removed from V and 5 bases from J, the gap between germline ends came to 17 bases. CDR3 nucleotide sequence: TGCGCCAGCAGTTCCCCGAGCGATGGAGACAATGAGCAGTTCTTC. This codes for CASSSPSDGDNEQFF. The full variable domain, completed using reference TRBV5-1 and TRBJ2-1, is KAGVTQTPRYLIKTRGQQVTLSCSPISGHRSVSWYQQTPGQGLQFLFEYFSETQRNKGNFPGRFSGRQFSNSRSEMNVSTLELGDSALYLCASSSPSDGDNEQFFGPGTRLTVL.

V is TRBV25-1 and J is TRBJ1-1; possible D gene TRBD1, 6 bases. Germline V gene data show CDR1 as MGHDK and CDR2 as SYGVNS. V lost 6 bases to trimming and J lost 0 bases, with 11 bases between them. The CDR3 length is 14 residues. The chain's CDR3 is CASRNTGLNTEAFF. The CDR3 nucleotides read TGTGCCAGCAGAAATACAGGGTTGAACACTGAAGCTTTCTTT.

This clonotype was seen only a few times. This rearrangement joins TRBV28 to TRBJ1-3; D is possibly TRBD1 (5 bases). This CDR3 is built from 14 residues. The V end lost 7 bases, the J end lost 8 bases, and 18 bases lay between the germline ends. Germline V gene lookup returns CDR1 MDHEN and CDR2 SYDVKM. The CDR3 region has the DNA TGTGCCAGCACCCCGACCGCCGGGGGTGACACCATATATTTT. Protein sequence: CASTPTAGGDTIYF.

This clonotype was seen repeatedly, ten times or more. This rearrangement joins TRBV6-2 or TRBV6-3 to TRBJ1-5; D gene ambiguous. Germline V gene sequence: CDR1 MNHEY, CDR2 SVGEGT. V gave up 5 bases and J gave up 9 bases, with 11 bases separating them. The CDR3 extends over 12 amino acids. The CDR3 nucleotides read TGTGCCAGCAGTGAAGACCTTTGGCCCCAGCATTTT. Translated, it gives CASSEDLWPQHF.

CDR3 sequence (DNA): TGCAGCGTCGGCCCAAAGCCCGGACAGACTAACTATGGCTACACCTTC. Translated, it gives CSVGPKPGQTNYGYTF. This rearrangement joins TRBV29-1 to TRBJ1-2, with a weak D call TRBD1 (6 bases). The CDR3 has 16 residues. Per the germline V gene, CDR1 is SQVTM and CDR2 is ANQGSEA. V was shortened by 6 bases and J by 0 bases, with 20 bases between the two germline ends.